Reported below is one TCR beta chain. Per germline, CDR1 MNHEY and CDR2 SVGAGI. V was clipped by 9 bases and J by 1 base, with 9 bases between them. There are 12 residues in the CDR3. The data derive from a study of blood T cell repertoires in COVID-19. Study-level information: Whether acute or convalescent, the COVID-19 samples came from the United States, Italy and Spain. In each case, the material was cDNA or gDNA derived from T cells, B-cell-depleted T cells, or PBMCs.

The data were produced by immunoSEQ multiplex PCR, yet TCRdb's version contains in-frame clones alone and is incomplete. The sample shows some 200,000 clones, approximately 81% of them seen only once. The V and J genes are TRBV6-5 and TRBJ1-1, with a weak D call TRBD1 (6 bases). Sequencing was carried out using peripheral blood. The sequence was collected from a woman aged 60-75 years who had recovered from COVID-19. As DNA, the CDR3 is TGTGCCAGTAAGACAGGGAACACTGAAGCTTTCTTT. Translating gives CASKTGNTEAFF.